The 26 T cell receptor beta chains given below trace back to one sample, sequenced in a study of blood T cells in healthy people across ages. A J-beta primer mix and a sample-barcoded 5' primer were used in a second PCR of roughly 6 to 12 cycles. TCRdb passed the 5' RACE reads through MiXCR, listing each CDR3 protein once. The table lists approximately 600,000 distinct CDR3 sequences, approximately 50% of them singletons. Sequencing was performed on blood. These receptors came from a man in his sixties in good health.

This sequence joins TRBV12-3 or TRBV12-4 and TRBJ1-1; D may be TRBD1 (6 bases). The CDR3 has 14 amino acids. Trimming removed 5 bases at V and 4 bases at J, with 14 bases between. The CDR3 bases are TGTGCCAGCAGTCCGCCTGACAGGCTCACTGAAGCTTTCTTT. This codes for CASSPPDRLTEAFF.

This clonotype was seen ten or more times. This chain links TRBV12-5 with TRBJ2-3, with D maybe TRBD1 (5 bases). V was pared by 1 base and J by 2 bases, with 10 bases between. Germline V gene sequence: CDR1 LGHNT, CDR2 FRNRAP. The CDR3 contains 15 residues. The CDR3 DNA reads TGTGCTAGTGGTTTGGGGACATCGATCACAGATACGCAGTATTTT. It specifies CASGLGTSITDTQYF.

CDR3 in DNA: TGTGCCATCAGTGAGCCGGGACTGAGGACCGATGGCTACACCTTC. Translating gives CAISEPGLRTDGYTF. The rearrangement links TRBV10-3 to TRBJ1-2; tentatively, D is TRBD1 (5 bases). CDR3 size: 15 residues. The V and J ends lost 2 bases and 6 bases respectively, with 16 bases between them. Germline V lookup: CDR1 ENHRY, CDR2 SYGVKD.

The rearrangement uses TRBV5-1 and TRBJ1-2; possible D gene TRBD1, 6 bases. V dropped 3 bases and J dropped 3 bases, with 18 bases sitting between them. The CDR3 loop spans 16 amino acids. Germline CDR1 and CDR2: SGHRS and YFSETQ. As DNA, the CDR3 is TGCGCCAGCAGCTCACTCGCAGGGGCCCAGGACTATGGCTACACCTTC. This gives the protein CASSSLAGAQDYGYTF.

This clonotype was seen only a few times. The chain has TRBV20-1 and TRBJ2-7, with TRBD1 identical over 7 bases. The CDR3 length is 16 residues. After removal of 1 base from V and 4 bases from J, the junction contained 13 bases not matched to a gene. Germline CDR1 DFQATT, CDR2 SNEGSKA (reference sequence). This CDR3 is CSARGQGGASPYEQYF. The DNA for the CDR3 is TGCAGTGCTAGAGGTCAAGGGGGCGCTTCGCCATACGAGCAGTACTTC.

The V gene is TRBV10-3, the J gene TRBJ1-5, with 9 bases lining up with TRBD1. CDR1 ENHRY and CDR2 SYGVKD come from the germline V gene. The CDR3 has 17 amino acids. Trimming cost V 2 bases and J 3 bases; bases outside gene matches: 8. Here the CDR3 reads CAISEPGTGNPNQPQHF. The CDR3, as DNA: TGTGCCATCAGTGAGCCTGGGACAGGGAATCCCAATCAGCCCCAGCATTTT.

The chain employs TRBV6-2 or TRBV6-3 and TRBJ2-7; D is ambiguous. Deletions cut 4 bases from V and 2 bases from J, with 6 bases between. The CDR3 runs to 12 residues. From germline, CDR1 is MNHEY and CDR2 SVGEGT. CDR3 loop: CASSSDAYEQYF. Written as DNA, the CDR3 is TGTGCCAGCAGTTCGGACGCCTACGAGCAGTACTTC.

V usage is TRBV20-1 and J usage is TRBJ2-1; tentative D call: TRBD2 (5 bases). The CDR3 is 14 amino acids. Germline assignment: CDR1 DFQATT and CDR2 SNEGSKA (reference sequence). Trimming took 6 bases from V and 7 from J, leaving 19 bases between them. The CDR3 sequence is CSASRVLGKNEQFF. CDR3 DNA sequence: TGCAGTGCCTCGAGGGTGCTTGGCAAAAATGAGCAGTTCTTC.

The gene calls are TRBV12-5 and TRBJ2-5; D might be TRBD1 or TRBD2, each matching 5 bases. This CDR3 has 15 amino acids. The germline gives CDR1 LGHNT, CDR2 FRNRAP. The germline V and J ends were trimmed by 4 bases and 0 bases, with 12 bases remaining between them. CDR3 sequence: CASGSPVGDQETQYF. The CDR3 bases are TGTGCTAGTGGTTCGCCGGTGGGGGACCAAGAGACCCAGTACTTC.

This sequence joins TRBV28 and TRBJ1-1, with unresolved D. Germline assignment: CDR1 MDHEN and CDR2 SYDVKM. This CDR3 comprises 11 residues. The germline V and J ends were trimmed by 5 bases and 11 bases, with 12 bases remaining between them. The CDR3 DNA sequence: TGTGCCAGCAGTCTAAGGGCAGAGGCTTTCTTT. Residues: CASSLRAEAFF.

This chain links TRBV3-1 with TRBJ2-1; D possibly corresponds to TRBD1 (6 bases). The germline V and J ends were trimmed by 4 bases and 4 bases, with 14 bases remaining between them. From germline, CDR1 is LGHDT and CDR2 YNNKEL (reference sequence). The CDR3 is 15 residues long. CDR3 loop: CASSLPGARYNEQFF. CDR3 nucleotides: TGTGCCAGCAGCCTTCCAGGGGCCCGATACAATGAGCAGTTCTTC.

The chain joins TRBV12-3 or TRBV12-4 to TRBJ2-1; D may be TRBD1 (5 bases). The CDR3 contains 14 residues. Trimming stripped 1 base from V and 8 bases from J, with 12 bases between. The CDR3 here is CASSLGHKGDEQFF. CDR3 nucleotide sequence: TGTGCCAGCAGTTTAGGCCATAAAGGGGATGAGCAGTTCTTC.

Only one count was recorded for this clonotype. V gene TRBV20-1 combines with J gene TRBJ2-1; 9 bases align to TRBD2. Germline loops: CDR1 DFQATT, CDR2 SNEGSKA (reference sequence). Unmatched junction bases numbered 6, after V lost 2 bases and J lost 7 bases. This CDR3 region has 14 residues. CDR3 in DNA: TGCAGTGCTAGATCGGGACTAGCTGCGAATGAGCAGTTCTTC. It codes for CSARSGLAANEQFF.

The chain carries TRBV5-6 and TRBJ1-6, with D maybe TRBD1 (5 bases). The V gene lost 2 bases and the J gene lost 6 bases, with 9 bases spanning the gap. Germline values: CDR1 SGHDT, CDR2 YYEEEE. The CDR3 totals 14 residues. The CDR3 reads CASSFLQVNSPLHF. Here the CDR3 DNA reads TGTGCCAGCAGCTTTTTACAGGTTAATTCACCCCTCCACTTT.

This clonotype was seen only a few times. V is TRBV12-3 or TRBV12-4 and J is TRBJ2-5; no clear D gene. There are 12 residues in the CDR3. V lost 7 bases to trimming and J lost 5 bases, with 11 bases between them. Here the CDR3 DNA reads TGTGCCAGCACGGAAGGGTGGGAGACCCAGTACTTC. Translating gives CASTEGWETQYF.

The chain has TRBV24-1 and TRBJ2-3, with 7 bases matching TRBD1. The V and J ends lost 7 bases and 0 bases, in that order; junction bases with no gene match: 3. The CDR3 sequence is 14 residues long. Germline assignment: CDR1 KGHDR and CDR2 SFDVKD. CDR3 coding DNA: TGTGCCACCAGCCGGGACAGCAGCACAGATACGCAGTATTTT. Residues: CATSRDSSTDTQYF.

The V gene is TRBV7-2, the J gene TRBJ1-1, with TRBD1 as a possible D gene (6 bases). V was shortened by 3 bases and J by 1 base, with 12 bases between the two germline ends. The CDR3 is 15 residues long. Germline V gene data show CDR1 as SGHTA and CDR2 as FQGNSA. CDR3 sequence (DNA): TGTGCCAGCAGCTTTGCAGGGGTTGGGAACACTGAAGCTTTCTTT. Its translation is CASSFAGVGNTEAFF.

V is TRBV6-6 and J is TRBJ2-1; D unresolved. CDR3 length: 14 amino acids. Germline CDR1 and CDR2: MNHNY and SVGAGI (reference sequence). The germline V and J ends were trimmed by 6 bases and 5 bases, with 14 bases remaining between them. CDR3 in amino acids: CASSLGRSHNEQFF. The CDR3 DNA follows: TGTGCCAGCAGCCTCGGCAGGAGCCACAATGAGCAGTTCTTC.

The rearrangement uses TRBV20-1 and TRBJ2-3; 11 nucleotides line up with TRBD1. Per the germline V gene, CDR1 is DFQATT and CDR2 is SNEGSKA (reference sequence). CDR3 size: 13 residues. The V segment lost 4 bases and the J segment 8 bases; nucleotides outside the gene matches: 5. This chain's CDR3 is CSANGQGARTQYF. In DNA form, the CDR3 reads TGCAGTGCTAATGGACAGGGGGCGCGTACGCAGTATTTT.

This chain joins TRBV5-6 and TRBJ2-7; TRBD2 matches 9 bases. CDR1 SGHDT and CDR2 YYEEEE come from the germline V gene. V trimming: 5 bases; J trimming: 5 bases; junction bases outside the gene matches: 5. CDR3 length: 13 amino acids. As DNA, the CDR3 is TGTGCCAGCAGTGTTAGCGGGGGCGACGAGCAGTACTTC. Translating gives CASSVSGGDEQYF.

The chain uses TRBV7-9 and TRBJ2-1, with a weak D call TRBD2 (5 bases). Germline assignment: CDR1 SEHNR and CDR2 FQNEAQ (reference sequence). CDR3 length: 14 amino acids. V was clipped by 4 bases and J by 9 bases, with 16 bases between them. This chain's CDR3 is CASSYSGSLVEQFF. The CDR3, as DNA: TGTGCCAGCAGCTACTCGGGGTCGCTTGTTGAGCAGTTCTTC.

J is TRBJ2-1 and V is TRBV6-1; tentative D call: TRBD2 (6 bases). The CDR3 loop spans 12 amino acids. CDR1 is MNHNS, CDR2 SASEGT, per germline. Trimming stripped 10 bases from V and 8 bases from J, with 15 bases between. The CDR3 DNA reads TGTGCCACCCGACTAGTCCGGGATGAGCAGTTCTTC. It translates to CATRLVRDEQFF.

This clonotype showed up just a few times. A read error may account for a junction end that differs from germline. The rearrangement links TRBV5-1 to TRBJ2-7, with D possibly matching TRBD2 (6 bases). CDR1 is SGHRS and CDR2 is YFSETQ in the germline V gene. The CDR3 is made up of 14 amino acids. The DNA of the CDR3 is TGTGCCAGCAGTTTAGACGGGGGTCCCTACGAGCAGTACTTC. This gives the protein CASSLDGGPYEQYF.

The chain combines TRBV7-7 with TRBJ2-1, with TRBD2 matching 7 bases. The CDR3 consists of 14 residues. Germline V gives CDR1 SSHAT, CDR2 FNYEAQ (reference sequence). The V segment lost 5 bases and the J segment 6 bases; nucleotides outside the gene matches: 7. The CDR3 loop reads CASSRTSLFNEQFF. The CDR3 DNA sequence: TGTGCCAGCAGCCGGACTAGTCTCTTCAATGAGCAGTTCTTC.

J is TRBJ1-4 and V is TRBV3-1; D is undetermined. CDR3 size: 13 residues. Trimming left V 4 bases short and J 4 bases short, with 7 bases between. CDR1 and CDR2 from the germline V gene are LGHDT and YNNKEL (reference sequence). CDR3 bases: TGTGCCAGCAGCCCCCACGGTAATGAAAAACTGTTTTTT. This gives the protein CASSPHGNEKLFF. Together with reference TRBV3-1 and TRBJ1-4, the CDR3 gives the full variable domain: DTAVSQTPKYLVTQMGNDKSIKCEQNLGHDTMYWYKQDSKKFLKIMFSYNNKELIINETVPNRFSPKSPDKAHLNLHINSLELGDSAVYFCASSPHGNEKLFFGSGTQLSVL.

The chain recombines TRBV2 with TRBJ2-5; 13 bases are a match to TRBD2. The CDR3 is 21 amino acids. Germline CDR1 reads SNHLY; CDR2 reads FYNNEI. The V and J ends lost 6 bases and 2 bases, in that order; junction bases with no gene match: 21. The DNA of the CDR3 is TGTGCCAGCAGCGGGGGAAAAGGACTAGCGGGGGCCGTCAGAAAACAAGAGACCCAGTACTTC. Its translation is CASSGGKGLAGAVRKQETQYF.